The 17 T cell receptor delta chains given below trace back to one sample, sequenced in a study of Vδ1+ human thymocytes (dated 2018 in TCRdb). What the research found in general, with its limitations: In contrast to oligoclonal peripheral blood repertoires, thymic TRG and TRD repertoires appeared to be highly polyclonal with Gaussian CDR3 length distributions.

Reads for this sample came from an Illumina MiSeq. RNA extraction was carried out with the RNeasy mini kit, and reverse transcription was then done using Superscript III. To generate the CDR3 amplicons, a multiplex PCR was run using pooled V-gene forward primers together with a constant-region reverse primer that carried Illumina adaptor overhangs. TCRdb reran clone calling on the public reads with CATT; rows sharing one DNA sequence were then combined. The sample records about 54,000 delta-chain clones, about a sixth of which are singletons. Around 0.5% of the sample is taken by the ten largest. No antigens are known for them. Sequencing used Vdelta1+ gamma-delta thymocytes from the thymus. The sample's cell subset or site, from its label and the paper: FACS-sorted CD3+ TCRalphabeta- TCRVdelta1+ TCRVdelta2- thymocytes. The receptors stem from a boy under three years old who had congenital heart surgery.

The chain uses TRDV1 and TRDJ1; 10 nucleotides align to TRDD3. Germline CDR1 reads TSWWSYY; CDR2 reads QGS. Unmatched junction bases numbered 24, after V lost 2 bases and J lost 0 bases. The CDR3 runs to 23 residues. The CDR3 region has the DNA TGTGCTCTTGGGGAAAACCACTCGCTACGTACTGGGGGATCGAGGACGTACACCGATAAACTCATCTTT. This encodes CALGENHSLRTGGSRTYTDKLIF.

This clone was found a few times. One end of the junction fails to match germline, which may point to a read error. The genes are TRDV2 and TRDJ1; 9 bases align to TRDD2. CDR1 and CDR2 from the germline V gene are GEAIGNYY and EKD. There are 15 residues in the CDR3. CDR3 coding DNA: TGTGCCTGTGGCACCTTCCTACCGTACACCGATAAACTCATCTTT. Translation gives CACGTFLPYTDKLIF.

This clone was counted between two and nine times. The chain recombines TRDV1 with TRDJ1; D may match TRDD2 or TRDD3 (7 bases each). The germline gives CDR1 TSWWSYY, CDR2 QGS. CDR3 length equals 17 residues. Trimming took 4 bases from V and 4 from J, leaving 22 bases between them. Here the CDR3 reads CALGVPTLRGDDDKLIF. CDR3 nucleotide sequence: TGTGCTCTTGGGGTTCCTACGCTTCGGGGGGATGACGATAAACTCATCTTT.

This clone was counted between two and nine times. The chain is built from TRDV1 and TRDJ1; 12 bases match TRDD3. J was trimmed by 5 bases and V by 3 bases; bases with no gene match: 16. Germline CDR1 reads TSWWSYY; CDR2 reads QGS. This CDR3 has 19 amino acids. The CDR3 reads CALGDSRTGGYSGRDKLIF. The CDR3 nucleotides are TGTGCTCTTGGGGATTCCCGTACTGGGGGATACTCGGGTCGGGATAAACTCATCTTT.

This clone was recorded a few times. J is TRDJ1 and V is TRDV1, with D maybe TRDD2 (7 bases). The V gene lost 3 bases and the J gene lost 1 base, with 24 bases spanning the gap. Germline CDR1 reads TSWWSYY; CDR2 reads QGS. This CDR3 spans 19 amino acids. DNA for the CDR3: TGTGCTCTTGGGGACCAATTCCTACCCTACTGGGATTGCACCGATAAACTCATCTTT. As protein: CALGDQFLPYWDCTDKLIF.

The gene calls are TRDV1 and TRDJ1; 11 bases are a match to TRDD3. Germline loops: CDR1 TSWWSYY, CDR2 QGS. With 0 bases clipped from V and 7 bases from J, the junction kept 22 bases outside the gene matches. The CDR3 is 21 residues long. The CDR3, as DNA: TGTGCTCTTGGGGAACTACCCCCTAAAGCCCCTTCTGGGGGATACCGGGGTAAACTCATCTTT. Protein: CALGELPPKAPSGGYRGKLIF.

This clone has a handful of counts. The V call is TRDV1, the J call TRDJ1; 11 nucleotides agree with TRDD3. The CDR3 is 21 amino acids. The V segment lost 0 bases and the J segment 0 bases; nucleotides outside the gene matches: 15. Germline-derived CDR1 and CDR2 are TSWWSYY and QGS. CDR3 sequence: CALGELDFVGDTPLYTDKLIF. CDR3 in DNA: TGTGCTCTTGGGGAACTAGATTTTGTGGGGGATACGCCCCTTTACACCGATAAACTCATCTTT.

This chain uses TRDV1 with TRDJ1; 8 positions agree with TRDD3. Trimming at V came to 2 bases and at J to 0 bases, leaving 26 bases not matched to a gene. This CDR3 has 23 amino acids. Germline V gene data show CDR1 as TSWWSYY and CDR2 as QGS. CDR3 protein: CALGEGETTPYWGAWPYTDKLIF. The CDR3 bases are TGTGCTCTTGGGGAAGGAGAAACTACCCCGTACTGGGGGGCCTGGCCTTACACCGATAAACTCATCTTT.

The J gene is TRDJ1, the V gene TRDV1; maybe TRDD3 (6 bases). The CDR3 loop spans 19 amino acids. The V end was cut by 0 bases, the J end by 0 bases, with 20 bases between. The germline V gene has CDR1 TSWWSYY and CDR2 QGS. Written as DNA, the CDR3 is TGTGCTCTTGGGGAACTAGAACTTGCGGTGGGGATTTACACCGATAAACTCATCTTT. Translated, it gives CALGELELAVGIYTDKLIF.

Points on this clone: This same CDR3 is encoded by further DNA sequences in the sample. The gene calls are TRDV1 and TRDJ1; D not certain. Between the trimmed V and J ends, which lost 2 bases and 0 bases, there was a span of 4 bases. CDR3 length: 13 amino acids. Per the germline V gene, CDR1 is TSWWSYY and CDR2 is QGS. CDR3 sequence reads: CALGEEYTDKLIF. Here the CDR3 DNA reads TGTGCTCTTGGGGAAGAATACACCGATAAACTCATCTTT.

The V gene is TRDV1, the J gene TRDJ1; 7 bases map to TRDD3. Germline assignment: CDR1 TSWWSYY and CDR2 QGS. This CDR3 contains 15 residues. The V segment lost 5 bases and the J segment 2 bases; nucleotides outside the gene matches: 8. CDR3 residues: CALGKGGDRTDKLIF. Here the CDR3 DNA reads TGTGCTCTTGGGAAAGGAGGGGATAGGACCGATAAACTCATCTTT.

This clone has more than one count but fewer than ten. V usage is TRDV1 and J usage is TRDJ1, with 7 bases identical to TRDD3. Germline assignment: CDR1 TSWWSYY and CDR2 QGS. The CDR3 is made up of 19 amino acids. The V gene end was trimmed by 3 bases and the J gene end by 4 bases; junction bases not matched to a gene: 20. The CDR3 coding sequence is TGTGCTCTTGGGGACAACTACGATATCCAGGCTGGGGGGGTCGATAAACTCATCTTT. Protein sequence: CALGDNYDIQAGGVDKLIF.

The J gene is TRDJ1, the V gene TRDV1; 7 nucleotides line up with TRDD2. V was pared by 0 bases and J by 3 bases, with 16 bases of the junction left unmatched. The CDR3 contains 19 residues. Germline V gene lookup returns CDR1 TSWWSYY and CDR2 QGS. This CDR3 reads CALGELTFLRRLDADKLIF. The CDR3, as DNA: TGTGCTCTTGGGGAACTCACGTTCCTACGGAGACTGGACGCCGATAAACTCATCTTT.

The chain carries TRDV1 and TRDJ1, with no clear D. From germline, CDR1 is TSWWSYY and CDR2 QGS. V was clipped by 5 bases and J by 2 bases, with 18 bases between them. The CDR3 extends over 16 amino acids. CDR3 nucleotide sequence: TGTGCTCTTGGGCCCGGCAGCCTGGATCCTACCGATAAACTCATCTTT. It codes for CALGPGSLDPTDKLIF.

This clone was detected only a few times. The chain employs TRDV1 and TRDJ1; TRDD3 aligns across 9 bases. V shed 2 bases, J shed 3 bases, and the junction held 7 bases outside the gene matches. Germline assignment: CDR1 TSWWSYY and CDR2 QGS. The CDR3 consists of 16 residues. This chain's CDR3 is CALGETGGIHADKLIF. The CDR3 nucleotides are TGTGCTCTTGGGGAAACTGGGGGGATACACGCCGATAAACTCATCTTT.

The rearrangement links TRDV1 to TRDJ1; 7 bases match TRDD3. V gave up 2 bases and J gave up 0 bases; unmatched junction bases: 6. Germline CDR1 TSWWSYY, CDR2 QGS. The CDR3 contains 16 residues. In DNA form, the CDR3 reads TGTGCTCTTGGGGAATTCGCCGGGGGATACACCGATAAACTCATCTTT. This gives the protein CALGEFAGGYTDKLIF.

The chain is built from TRDV1 and TRDJ1; D possibly corresponds to TRDD3 (7 bases). The CDR3 loop spans 18 amino acids. The V and J ends lost 2 bases and 2 bases respectively, with 21 bases between them. In germline, CDR1 is TSWWSYY, CDR2 QGS. For the CDR3, the DNA is TGTGCTCTTGGGGAAGGGAACTTCCTCGGGGGGGATACCGATAAACTCATCTTT. It translates to CALGEGNFLGGDTDKLIF.